This T cell receptor (beta chain) was identified in a study of cytomegalovirus exposure and HLA in healthy donors. With 60 Vbeta and 13 Jbeta primers, the PCR was carried out. Clones were read by immunoSEQ multiplex PCR, and TCRdb kept only the in-frame ones, dropping some. Of 110,000 to 150,000 clones in the sample, around 70% were seen once. This CDR3 is built from 15 residues. CDR1 is LNHDA and CDR2 is SQIVND in the germline V gene (reference sequence). V lost 6 bases to trimming and J lost 1 base; unmatched junction nucleotides: 5. What was sequenced was PBMCs. This TCR derives from a woman in her twenties or thirties in good health and CMV-seronegative. This chain links TRBV19 with TRBJ2-3; 9 bases line up with TRBD2. The CDR3: CASSKTSGGTDTQYF. The DNA of the CDR3 is TGTGCCAGTAGCAAGACTAGCGGAGGCACAGATACGCAGTATTTT.